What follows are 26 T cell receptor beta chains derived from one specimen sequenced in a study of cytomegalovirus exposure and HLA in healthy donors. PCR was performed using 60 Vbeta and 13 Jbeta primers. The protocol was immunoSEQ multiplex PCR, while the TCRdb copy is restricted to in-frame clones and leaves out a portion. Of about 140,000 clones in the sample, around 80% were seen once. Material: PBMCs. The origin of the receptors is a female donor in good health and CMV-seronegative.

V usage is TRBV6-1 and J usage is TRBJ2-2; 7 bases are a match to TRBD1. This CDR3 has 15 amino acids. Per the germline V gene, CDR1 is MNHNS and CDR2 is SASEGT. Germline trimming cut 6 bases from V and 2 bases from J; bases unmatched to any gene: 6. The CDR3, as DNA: TGTGCCAGCAGGCGGACAGGCTTTAACACCGGGGAGCTGTTTTTT. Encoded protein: CASRRTGFNTGELFF.

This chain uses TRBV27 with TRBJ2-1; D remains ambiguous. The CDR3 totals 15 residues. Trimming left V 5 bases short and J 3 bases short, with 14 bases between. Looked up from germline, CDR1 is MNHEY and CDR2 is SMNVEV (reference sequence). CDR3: CASSREANFYNEQFF. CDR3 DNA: TGTGCCAGCAGTCGAGAGGCCAATTTCTACAATGAGCAGTTCTTC.

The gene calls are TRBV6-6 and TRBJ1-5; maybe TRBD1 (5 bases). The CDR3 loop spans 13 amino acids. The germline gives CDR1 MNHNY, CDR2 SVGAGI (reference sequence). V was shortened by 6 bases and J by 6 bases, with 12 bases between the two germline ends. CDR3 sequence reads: CASRSGLGQPQHF. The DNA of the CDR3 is TGTGCCAGCAGATCAGGGCTAGGTCAGCCCCAGCATTTT.

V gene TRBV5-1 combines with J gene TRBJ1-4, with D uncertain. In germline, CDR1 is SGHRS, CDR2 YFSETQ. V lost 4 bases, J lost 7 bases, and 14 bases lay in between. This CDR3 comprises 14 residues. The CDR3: CASSPDWRSEKLFF. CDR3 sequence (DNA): TGCGCCAGCAGCCCCGACTGGAGGAGTGAAAAACTGTTTTTT.

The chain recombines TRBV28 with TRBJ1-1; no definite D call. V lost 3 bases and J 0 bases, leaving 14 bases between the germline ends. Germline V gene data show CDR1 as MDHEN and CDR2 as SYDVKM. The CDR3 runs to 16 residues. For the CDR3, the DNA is TGTGCCAGCAGTTTGCGGGAGGGTACCATGAACACTGAAGCTTTCTTT. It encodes CASSLREGTMNTEAFF.

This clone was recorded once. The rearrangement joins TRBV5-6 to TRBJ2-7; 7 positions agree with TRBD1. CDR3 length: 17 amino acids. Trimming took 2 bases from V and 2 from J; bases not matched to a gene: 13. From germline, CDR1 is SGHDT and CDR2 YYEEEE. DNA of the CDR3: TGTGCCAGCAGCTTTTTTAGAGGGGACAGCCAGACCTACGAGCAGTACTTC. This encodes CASSFFRGDSQTYEQYF.

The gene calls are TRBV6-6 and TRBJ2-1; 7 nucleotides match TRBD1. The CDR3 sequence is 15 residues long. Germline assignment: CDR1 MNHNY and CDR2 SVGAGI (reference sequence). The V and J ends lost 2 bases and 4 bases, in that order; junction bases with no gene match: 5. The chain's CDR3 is CASSYLRDSYNEQFF. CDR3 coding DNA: TGTGCCAGCAGTTACCTCCGGGACAGTTACAATGAGCAGTTCTTC.

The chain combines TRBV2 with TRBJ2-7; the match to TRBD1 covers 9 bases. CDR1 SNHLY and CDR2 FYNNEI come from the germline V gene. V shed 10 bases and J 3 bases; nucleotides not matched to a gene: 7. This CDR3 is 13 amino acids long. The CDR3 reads CATMRDRDYEQYF. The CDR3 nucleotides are TGTGCCACCATGCGGGACAGGGACTACGAGCAGTACTTC. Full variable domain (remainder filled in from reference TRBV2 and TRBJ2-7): EPEVTQTPSHQVTQMGQEVILRCVPISNHLYFYWYRQILGQKVEFLVSFYNNEISEKSEIFDDQFSVERPDGSNFTLKIRSTKLEDSAMYFCATMRDRDYEQYFGPGTRLTVT.

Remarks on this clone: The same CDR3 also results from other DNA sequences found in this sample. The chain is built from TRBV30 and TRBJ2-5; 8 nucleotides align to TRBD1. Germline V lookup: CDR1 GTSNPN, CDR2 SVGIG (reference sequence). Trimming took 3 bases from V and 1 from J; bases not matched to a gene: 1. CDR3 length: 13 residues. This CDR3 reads CAWSGTGQETQYF. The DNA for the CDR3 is TGTGCCTGGAGCGGGACAGGCCAAGAGACCCAGTACTTC.

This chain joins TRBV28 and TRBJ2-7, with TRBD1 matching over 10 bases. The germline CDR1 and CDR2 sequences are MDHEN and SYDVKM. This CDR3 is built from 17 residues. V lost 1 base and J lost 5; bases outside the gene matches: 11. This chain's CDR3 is CASSLSGTGAFRDEQYF. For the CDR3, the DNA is TGTGCCAGCAGTTTATCCGGGACAGGGGCTTTTCGCGACGAGCAGTACTTC.

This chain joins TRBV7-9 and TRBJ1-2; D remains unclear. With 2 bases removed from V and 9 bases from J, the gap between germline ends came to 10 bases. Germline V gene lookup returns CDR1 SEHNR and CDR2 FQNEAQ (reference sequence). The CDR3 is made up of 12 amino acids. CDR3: CASSLSPWRYTF. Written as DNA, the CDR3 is TGTGCCAGCAGCTTATCCCCGTGGCGCTACACCTTC.

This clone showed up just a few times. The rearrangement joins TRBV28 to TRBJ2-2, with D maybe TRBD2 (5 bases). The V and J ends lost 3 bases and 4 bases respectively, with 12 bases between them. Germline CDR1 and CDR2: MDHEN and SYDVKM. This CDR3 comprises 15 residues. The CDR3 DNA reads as TGTGCCAGCAGTTTTGCGGACTTCATCACCGGGGAGCTGTTTTTT. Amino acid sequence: CASSFADFITGELFF.

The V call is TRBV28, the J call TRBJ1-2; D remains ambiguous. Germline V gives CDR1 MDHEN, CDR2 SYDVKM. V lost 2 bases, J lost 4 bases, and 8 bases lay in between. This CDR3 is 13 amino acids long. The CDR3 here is CASSLARPYGYTF. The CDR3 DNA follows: TGTGCCAGCAGTTTAGCCAGGCCCTATGGCTACACCTTC.

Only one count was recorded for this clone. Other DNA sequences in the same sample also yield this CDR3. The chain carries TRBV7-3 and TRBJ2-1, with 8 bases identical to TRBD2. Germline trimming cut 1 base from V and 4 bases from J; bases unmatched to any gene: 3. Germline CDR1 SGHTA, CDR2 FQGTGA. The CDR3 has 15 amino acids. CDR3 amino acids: CASSLSGGPYNEQFF. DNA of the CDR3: TGTGCCAGCAGCTTAAGCGGGGGGCCGTACAATGAGCAGTTCTTC.

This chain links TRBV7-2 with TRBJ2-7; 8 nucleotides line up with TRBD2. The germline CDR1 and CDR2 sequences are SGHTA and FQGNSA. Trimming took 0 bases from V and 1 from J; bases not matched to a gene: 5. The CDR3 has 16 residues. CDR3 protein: CASSLAGLAGSYEQYF. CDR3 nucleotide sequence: TGTGCCAGCAGCTTAGCGGGGCTAGCGGGTTCCTACGAGCAGTACTTC.

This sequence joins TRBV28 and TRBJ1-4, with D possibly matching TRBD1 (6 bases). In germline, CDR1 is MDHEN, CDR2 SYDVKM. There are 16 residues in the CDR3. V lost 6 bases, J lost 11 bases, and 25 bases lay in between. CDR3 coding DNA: TGTGCCAGCAGCTCCCTATCCTCCGGGGACACTTGTAAACTGTTTTTT. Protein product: CASSSLSSGDTCKLFF.

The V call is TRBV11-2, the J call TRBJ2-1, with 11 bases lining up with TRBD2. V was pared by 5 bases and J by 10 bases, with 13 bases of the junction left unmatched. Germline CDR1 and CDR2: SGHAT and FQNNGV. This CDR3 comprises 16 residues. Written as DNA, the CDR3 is TGTGCCAGCAGCCCCACTAGCGGGGGCCCAGCGGGGGAGCAGTTCTTC. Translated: CASSPTSGGPAGEQFF.

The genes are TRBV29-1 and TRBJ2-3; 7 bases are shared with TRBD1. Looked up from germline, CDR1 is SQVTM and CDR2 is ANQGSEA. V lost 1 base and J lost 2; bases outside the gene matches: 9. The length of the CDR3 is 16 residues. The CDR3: CSVEGDRDSHTDTQYF. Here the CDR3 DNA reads TGCAGCGTTGAAGGCGACCGGGACAGTCACACAGATACGCAGTATTTT.

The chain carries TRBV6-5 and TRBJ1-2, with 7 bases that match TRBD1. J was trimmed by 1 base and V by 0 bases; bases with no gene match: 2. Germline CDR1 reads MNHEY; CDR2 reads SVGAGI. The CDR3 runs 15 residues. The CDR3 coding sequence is TGTGCCAGCAGTTACTCCCGACAGGGTAACTATGGCTACACCTTC. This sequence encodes CASSYSRQGNYGYTF.

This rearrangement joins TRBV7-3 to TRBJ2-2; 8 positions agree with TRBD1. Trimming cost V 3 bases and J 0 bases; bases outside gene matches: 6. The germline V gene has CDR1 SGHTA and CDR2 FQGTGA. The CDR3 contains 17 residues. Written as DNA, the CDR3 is TGTGCCAGCAGCTTTCGGACAGGGCTGACGAACACCGGGGAGCTGTTTTTT. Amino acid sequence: CASSFRTGLTNTGELFF.

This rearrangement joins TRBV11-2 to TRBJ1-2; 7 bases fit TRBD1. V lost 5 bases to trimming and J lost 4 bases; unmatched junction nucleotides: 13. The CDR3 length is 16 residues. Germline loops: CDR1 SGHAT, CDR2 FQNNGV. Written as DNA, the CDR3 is TGTGCCAGCAGCCCACGCCTCGACAGGGCAGGCTATGGCTACACCTTC. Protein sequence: CASSPRLDRAGYGYTF.

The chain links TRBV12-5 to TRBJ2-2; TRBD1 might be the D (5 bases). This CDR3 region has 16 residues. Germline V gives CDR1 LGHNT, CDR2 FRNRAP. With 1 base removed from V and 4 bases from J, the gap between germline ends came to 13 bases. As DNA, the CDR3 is TGTGCTAGTGGTTTGGGTAATCTAGGGGTCACCGGGGAGCTGTTTTTT. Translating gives CASGLGNLGVTGELFF.

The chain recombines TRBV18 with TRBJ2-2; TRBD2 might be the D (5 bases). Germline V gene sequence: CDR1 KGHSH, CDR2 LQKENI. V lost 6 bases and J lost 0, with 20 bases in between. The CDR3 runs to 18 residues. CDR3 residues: CASSTLPGGYANTGELFF. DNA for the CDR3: TGTGCCAGCTCGACCTTGCCAGGAGGCTACGCGAACACCGGGGAGCTGTTTTTT.

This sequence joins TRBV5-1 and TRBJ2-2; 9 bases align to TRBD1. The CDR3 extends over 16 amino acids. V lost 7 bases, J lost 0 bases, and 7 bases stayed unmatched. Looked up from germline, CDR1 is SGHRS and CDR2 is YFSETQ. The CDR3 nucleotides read TGCGCCAGCGGCTCCGGGACAGGGTCGAACACCGGGGAGCTGTTTTTT. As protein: CASGSGTGSNTGELFF.

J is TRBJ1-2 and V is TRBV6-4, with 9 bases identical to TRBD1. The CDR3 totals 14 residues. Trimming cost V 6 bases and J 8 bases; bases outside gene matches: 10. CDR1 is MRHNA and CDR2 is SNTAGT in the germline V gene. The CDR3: CASSPTGGPWGYTF. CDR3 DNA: TGTGCCAGCAGCCCCACAGGGGGCCCCTGGGGCTACACCTTC.

The CDR3 is CASSKEGQGRYGYTF. The CDR3 DNA reads TGTGCCAGCAGCAAAGAGGGACAGGGAAGATATGGCTACACCTTC. The chain uses TRBV21-1 and TRBJ1-2; the table names TRBD1, a call not compared with the DNA. TRBV21-1 is marked as a pseudogene. The CDR3 spans 15 residues.